This is a list of T cell receptor beta chains from one sample in a study of post-analysis software for immune sequencing data. From the PCR reads, TCRdb called clonotypes with MiXCR, one entry per CDR3 protein. This table has more than 500,000 distinct CDR3 sequences, 30% to 40% appearing once. The sample was blood. These TCRs come from a girl under 18 with multiple sclerosis. Each CDR3 is given with its conserved first and last residue. The order of the fields is clone size, J gene, D gene, V gene, CDR3 protein, CDR3 DNA. A D gene is named only where the DNA matches it firmly. Clone size is not always given. Where it is, it says once, few, many or a class for expanded clones.

. | TRBJ1-2 | . | TRBV5-6 | CASSLTGKGYGYTF | TGTGCCAGCAGCTTGACAGGGAAAGGCTATGGCTACACCTTC
few | TRBJ2-1 | . | TRBV29-1 | CSGRVRGAGAPGYNEQFF | TGCAGCGGGAGGGTAAGGGGGGCAGGGGCCCCGGGCTACAATGAGCAGTTCTTC
many | TRBJ1-2 | . | TRBV4-2 | CASSQDPAGGLANYGYTF | TGTGCCAGCAGCCAAGACCCCGCCGGGGGCTTAGCTAACTATGGCTACACCTTC
. | TRBJ1-2 | . | TRBV20-1 | CIPRGTVEGYGYTF | TGCATCCCCCGGGGCACCGTCGAGGGCTATGGCTACACCTTC
few | TRBJ2-7 | . | TRBV29-1 | CSVDRTDGAEQYF | TGCAGCGTTGATAGGACGGACGGTGCCGAGCAGTACTTC
many | TRBJ2-5 | TRBD2 | TRBV6-1 | CASSDRVPSGTSGGQETQYF | TGTGCCAGCAGTGACCGGGTTCCGTCCGGGACTAGCGGGGGGCAAGAGACCCAGTACTTC
. | TRBJ2-3 | . | TRBV20-1 | CSARAGRASTDTQYF | TGCAGTGCTAGAGCGGGCCGAGCTAGCACAGATACGCAGTATTTT
few | TRBJ2-3 | TRBD2 | TRBV3-1 | CASSQGTLAGGSTDTQYF | TGTGCCAGCAGCCAAGGCACCTTAGCGGGGGGAAGCACAGATACGCAGTATTTT
few | TRBJ2-3 | TRBD1 | TRBV5-1 | CASSLAGQGARDTQYF | TGCGCCAGCAGCTTGGCTGGACAGGGGGCTAGAGATACGCAGTATTTT
few | TRBJ2-1 | TRBD2 | TRBV7-2 | CASSLVGLGYNEQFF | TGTGCCAGCAGCTTAGTGGGACTAGGCTACAATGAGCAGTTCTTC
. | TRBJ1-3 | . | TRBV4-1 | CASSQEGNTIYF | TGCGCCAGCAGCCAAGAGGGAAACACCATATATTTT
. | TRBJ1-1 | . | TRBV6-6 | CASSPPGGLNEAFF | TGTGCCAGCAGTCCCCCGGGGGGGCTCAACGAAGCTTTCTTT
. | TRBJ2-7 | . | TRBV11-1 | CASSPGAPRDEQYF | TGTGCCAGCAGCCCTGGGGCGCCCCGTGACGAGCAGTACTTC
few | TRBJ1-2 | TRBD1 | TRBV7-2 | CASSPGQRVSGYTF | TGTGCCAGCAGTCCGGGACAGAGGGTCTCTGGCTACACCTTC
few | TRBJ2-7 | . | TRBV7-2 | CASSFPGAEQYF | TGTGCCAGCAGCTTTCCGGGGGCCGAGCAGTACTTC
few | TRBJ1-1 | TRBD1 | TRBV20-1 | CSARTGREAFF | TGCAGTGCCAGGACAGGGCGCGAAGCTTTCTTT
. | TRBJ2-1 | . | TRBV18 | CASSPIQARDNEQFF | TGTGCCAGCTCACCAATCCAGGCTCGGGACAATGAGCAGTTCTTC
. | TRBJ2-5 | . | TRBV7-2 | CASSLVGGMGKTQYF | TGTGCCAGCAGCTTAGTAGGGGGTATGGGTAAGACCCAGTACTTC
once | TRBJ2-7 | TRBD1 | TRBV20-1 | CSAQQGVYEQYF | TGCAGTGCCCAGCAGGGGGTATACGAGCAGTACTTC
few | TRBJ1-6 | . | TRBV9 | CASSAIRENSPLHF | TGTGCCAGCAGCGCTATCAGGGAAAATTCACCCCTCCACTTT
many | TRBJ2-1 | TRBD2 | TRBV15 | CATSRDRGGPYNEQFF | TGTGCCACCAGCAGAGATCGGGGGGGCCCCTACAATGAGCAGTTCTTC
. | TRBJ2-7 | TRBD2 | TRBV7-2 | CASSLARGGWGSYEQYF | TGTGCCAGCAGCTTAGCCCGCGGGGGGTGGGGCTCCTACGAGCAGTACTTC
many | TRBJ1-5 | . | TRBV5-1 | CASSLAGDNQPQHF | TGCGCCAGCAGCTTGGCAGGGGATAACCAGCCCCAGCATTTT
. | TRBJ2-3 | TRBD2 | TRBV3-1 | CAAGGGTDTQYF | TGTGCCGCGGGGGGGGGCACAGATACGCAGTATTTT
. | TRBJ2-7 | TRBD2 | TRBV20-1 | CSRGGTPYEQYF | TGCAGCCGGGGGGGAACCCCCTACGAGCAGTACTTC
. | TRBJ2-4 | TRBD1 | TRBV7-3 | CASMRLFGTEKLAKNIQYF | TGTGCCAGCATGCGCCTATTTGGGACAGAAAAACTAGCCAAAAACATTCAGTACTTC
few | TRBJ1-1 | . | TRBV4-1 | CASRTTGLGEAFF | TGCGCCAGCAGGACAACAGGGCTCGGTGAAGCTTTCTTT
. | TRBJ2-3 | TRBD2 | TRBV5-1 | CASRIAGAPTDTQYF | TGCGCCAGCAGGATAGCGGGGGCCCCCACAGATACGCAGTATTTT
. | TRBJ2-1 | TRBD1 | TRBV15 | CATSRQGAREEQFF | TGTGCCACCAGCAGACAGGGGGCGCGGGAAGAGCAGTTCTTC
. | TRBJ1-1 | . | TRBV18 | CASSPPRATRRAFF | TGTGCCAGCTCACCACCGAGGGCGACGAGACGGGCTTTCTTT
. | TRBJ2-7 | . | TRBV7-9 | CASSRLVGSVYEQYF | TGTGCCAGCAGCCGACTGGTCGGCTCGGTCTACGAGCAGTACTTC
few | TRBJ2-2 | . | TRBV29-1 | CSVVGYTGELFF | TGCAGCGTTGTCGGGTACACCGGGGAGCTGTTTTTT
. | TRBJ1-2 | . | TRBV11-2 | CASSHHRAGYTF | TGTGCCAGCAGTCATCACAGGGCTGGCTACACCTTC
. | TRBJ2-1 | . | TRBV11-2 | CASSPVPLSSHNEQFF | TGTGCCAGCAGCCCGGTCCCCCTATCTTCCCACAATGAGCAGTTCTTC
. | TRBJ1-1 | . | TRBV12-3/TRBV12-4 | CASSLDQIEAFF | TGTGCCAGCAGTTTAGACCAGATTGAAGCTTTCTTT
. | TRBJ2-5 | . | TRBV5-6 | CASSLVQRGPQETQYF | TGTGCCAGCAGCTTGGTTCAACGGGGCCCACAAGAGACCCAGTACTTC
many | TRBJ2-7 | . | TRBV29-1 | CSATGDHEQYF | TGCAGCGCAACAGGTGACCACGAGCAGTACTTC
. | TRBJ1-1 | . | TRBV6-5 | CASSYRRGTEAFF | TGTGCCAGCAGTTACCGACGAGGTACTGAAGCTTTCTTT
. | TRBJ2-3 | TRBD2 | TRBV6-2/TRBV6-3 | CASSLTRLAGGPTDTQYF | TGTGCCAGCAGTCTTACCCGACTAGCGGGGGGCCCCACAGATACGCAGTATTTT
few | TRBJ2-2 | TRBD1 | TRBV6-5 | CASNRDRVQTGELFF | TGTGCCAGCAACCGGGACAGGGTACAAACCGGGGAGCTGTTTTTT
. | TRBJ2-5 | TRBD2 | TRBV20-1 | CSARAGTSQETQYF | TGCAGTGCTAGAGCCGGGACTAGCCAAGAGACCCAGTACTTC
. | TRBJ2-7 | TRBD1 | TRBV9 | CASSVATGGGNEQYF | TGTGCCAGCAGCGTAGCGACAGGGGGGGGAAATGAGCAGTACTTC
. | TRBJ2-7 | TRBD2 | TRBV12-3/TRBV12-4 | CASSPRGGITYEQYF | TGTGCCAGCAGCCCCCGGGGAGGGATTACCTACGAGCAGTACTTC
. | TRBJ1-2 | . | TRBV3-1 | CASSQDLVTTNYGYTF | TGTGCCAGCAGCCAAGATCTGGTTACCACTAACTATGGCTACACCTTC
. | TRBJ2-1 | . | TRBV11-2 | CASSQASNGQFF | TGTGCCAGCAGCCAAGCCTCCAATGGGCAGTTCTTC
. | TRBJ1-5 | TRBD1 | TRBV20-1 | CSAVDRGLPNQPQHF | TGCAGTGCCGTCGACAGGGGGCTCCCCAATCAGCCCCAGCATTTT
few | TRBJ2-3 | . | TRBV12-3/TRBV12-4 | CASSPPRDTQYF | TGTGCCAGCAGTCCACCCCGAGATACGCAGTATTTT
. | TRBJ2-1 | . | TRBV6-5 | CASSWGGNRFF | TGTGCCAGCAGTTGGGGCGGAAATCGGTTCTTC
. | TRBJ1-2 | . | TRBV7-2 | CASSLRGSAGGTF | TGTGCCAGCAGCTTACGAGGATCTGCCGGCGGCACCTTC
. | TRBJ2-7 | . | TRBV5-1 | CAGSAMQGAFPYEQYF | TGCGCCGGCAGCGCCATGCAAGGGGCTTTTCCCTACGAGCAGTACTTC
. | TRBJ2-7 | TRBD2 | TRBV6-1 | CASSGGGSSYEQYF | TGTGCCAGCAGTGGAGGCGGGAGCTCCTACGAGCAGTACTTC
. | TRBJ2-7 | TRBD1 | TRBV9 | CASSVDQGAYEQYF | TGTGCCAGCAGCGTAGATCAGGGGGCCTACGAGCAGTACTTC
. | TRBJ1-4 | . | TRBV11-1 | CASSFGGEKLFF | TGTGCCAGCAGCTTTGGAGGGGAAAAACTGTTTTTT
once | TRBJ2-4 | . | TRBV2 | CASSEVPGYPQYF | TGTGCCAGCAGTGAAGTTCCCGGGTATCCTCAGTACTTC
few | TRBJ1-1 | TRBD1 | TRBV10-1 | CASSRTGRETEAFF | TGCGCCAGCAGTCGGACAGGGAGGGAGACTGAAGCTTTCTTT
few | TRBJ2-7 | TRBD1 | TRBV12-3/TRBV12-4 | CASSSYRTGAYEQYF | TGTGCCAGCAGTTCCTACAGGACAGGGGCCTACGAGCAGTACTTC
. | TRBJ2-4 | . | TRBV2 | CASSEGSGFRGIAKNIQYF | TGTGCCAGCAGTGAAGGATCGGGGTTTCGTGGGATAGCCAAAAACATTCAGTACTTC
. | TRBJ1-1 | . | TRBV18 | CASSDLTGTEAFF | TGTGCCAGCTCGGATCTAACAGGAACTGAAGCTTTCTTT
. | TRBJ2-1 | TRBD1 | TRBV6-1 | CASSFGTAYNEQFF | TGTGCCAGCAGTTTTGGGACAGCTTACAATGAGCAGTTCTTC